This T cell receptor (beta chain) was identified during a study of blood T cell repertoires in COVID-19. The overall study: Samples of COVID-19 (acute and convalescent) were obtained from the United States, Italy and Spain. T cells, B-cell-depleted T cells, or PBMCs provided the cDNA or gDNA that served as material.

As handled by the study authors: Reference gene primer amplification gave estimated nucleated cell counts. Profiling relied on immunoSEQ multiplex PCR, and the TCRdb table lists in-frame clones only, not all of them. The DNA was the basis for D and trimming; V, J and clone size are from that table. The sample includes hundreds of thousands of clones, roughly 89% seen only once; the top ten take less than 3.5%. Germline V gene lookup returns CDR1 LGHNA and CDR2 YSLEER. This CDR3 is 17 amino acids long. V trimming: 1 base; J trimming: 7 bases; junction bases outside the gene matches: 13. The source material was peripheral blood. The origin of this receptor is a woman under 30 who had recovered from COVID-19. The chain uses TRBV4-3 and TRBJ1-2; 9 nucleotides agree with TRBD1. The CDR3 nucleotides are TGCGCCAGCAGCCAAGCTTTCATGGGAGGACAGGGGTTTGGCTACACCTTC. The encoded protein is CASSQAFMGGQGFGYTF.